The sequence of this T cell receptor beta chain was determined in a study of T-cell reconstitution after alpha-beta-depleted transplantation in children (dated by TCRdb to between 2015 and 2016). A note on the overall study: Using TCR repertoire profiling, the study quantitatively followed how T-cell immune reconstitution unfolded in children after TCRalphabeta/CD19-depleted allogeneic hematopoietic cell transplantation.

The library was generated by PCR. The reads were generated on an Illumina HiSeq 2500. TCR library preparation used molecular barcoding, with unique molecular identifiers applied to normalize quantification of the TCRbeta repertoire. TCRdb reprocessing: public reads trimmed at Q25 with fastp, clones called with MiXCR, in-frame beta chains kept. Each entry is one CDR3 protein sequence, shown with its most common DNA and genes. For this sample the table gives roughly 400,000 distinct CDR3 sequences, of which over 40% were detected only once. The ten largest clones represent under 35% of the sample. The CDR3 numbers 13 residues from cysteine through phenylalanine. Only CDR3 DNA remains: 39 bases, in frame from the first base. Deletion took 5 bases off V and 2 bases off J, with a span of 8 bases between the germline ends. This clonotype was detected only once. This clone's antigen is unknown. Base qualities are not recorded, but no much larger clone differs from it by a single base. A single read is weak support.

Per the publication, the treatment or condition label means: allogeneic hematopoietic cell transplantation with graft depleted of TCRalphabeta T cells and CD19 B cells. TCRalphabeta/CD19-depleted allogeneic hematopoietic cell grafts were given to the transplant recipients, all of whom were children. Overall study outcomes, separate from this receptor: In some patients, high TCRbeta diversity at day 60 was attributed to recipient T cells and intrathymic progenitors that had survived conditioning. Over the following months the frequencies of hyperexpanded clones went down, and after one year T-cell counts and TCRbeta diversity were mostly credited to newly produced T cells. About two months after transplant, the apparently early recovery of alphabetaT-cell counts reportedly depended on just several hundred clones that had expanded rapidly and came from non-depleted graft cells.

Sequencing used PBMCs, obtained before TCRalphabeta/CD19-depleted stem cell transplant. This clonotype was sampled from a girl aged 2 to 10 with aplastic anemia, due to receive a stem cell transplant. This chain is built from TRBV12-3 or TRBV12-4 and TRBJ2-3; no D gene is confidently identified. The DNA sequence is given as TGTGCCAGCAGTCTGGTGGTCACAGATACGCAGTATTTT. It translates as CASSLVVTDTQYF.